Presented here are 27 T cell receptor beta chains from one specimen sequenced in a study of molecular identifiers for immune sequencing clone quantification. MiXCR, applied by TCRdb to the PCR reads, yields one record per CDR3 protein. Of over 300,000 distinct CDR3 sequences listed, roughly a quarter are singletons. Sequenced input: naive CD8+ T cells from blood, with Jurkat cell RNA spiked in. Documented subset: FACS-sorted CD8+CD4-CCR7+CD45RA+ naive T cells. The receptors were gathered from a human donor in good health. Some libraries in this study had Jurkat cell RNA spiked in.

In this sample, this clonotype turned up many times. The J gene is TRBJ2-1, the V gene TRBV7-6; 12 positions agree with TRBD2. The V segment lost 5 bases and the J segment 3 bases; nucleotides outside the gene matches: 5. There are 16 residues in the CDR3. The V gene's germline CDR1 is SGHVS and CDR2 FNYEAQ. CDR3 DNA sequence: TGTGCCAGCAGCCCACGGACTAGCGGGAACTACAATGAGCAGTTCTTC. Amino acids: CASSPRTSGNYNEQFF.

Notes on this clonotype: No conserved phenylalanine or tryptophan is present at the end of the CDR3, so a read error is the likely explanation. This chain links TRBV28 with TRBJ2-3, with 16 bases fitting TRBD2. The CDR3 consists of 18 residues. V lost 7 bases to trimming and J lost 7 bases; unmatched junction nucleotides: 14. The germline V gene has CDR1 MDHEN and CDR2 SYDVKM. The DNA of the CDR3 is TGTGCCAGCAACGGCCGGGGACTAGCGGGAGGGCCATGGTATACGCAGTATTCT. Translated, it gives CASNGRGLAGGPWYTQYS.

This clonotype was counted at least ten times. This chain connects TRBV7-9 to TRBJ2-7; D perhaps matches TRBD1 (5 bases). Germline V gene sequence: CDR1 SEHNR, CDR2 FQNEAQ (reference sequence). V was pared by 4 bases and J by 7 bases, with 11 bases between. The CDR3 has 12 amino acids. CDR3 nucleotides: TGTGCCAGCAGCTATGGGGCAGGAGAGCAGTACTTC. Translated: CASSYGAGEQYF.

At least ten counts were recorded for this clonotype. The CDR3 region is CASSWLGNTEAFF. As DNA, the CDR3 is TGTGCCAGCAGTTGGTTGGGGAACACTGAAGCTTTCTTT. The J gene is TRBJ1-1, the V gene TRBV27; D is unresolved. The germline V gene encodes CDR1 MNHEY and CDR2 SMNVEV (reference sequence). Trimming left V 4 bases short and J 1 base short, with 7 bases between. This CDR3 spans 13 amino acids.

Concerning this clonotype itself: A junction boundary mismatches the germline segment, possibly from a read error. The V call is TRBV12-3 or TRBV12-4, the J call TRBJ2-2, with a possible D match to TRBD2 (5 bases). This CDR3 has 15 amino acids. This CDR3 reads CASSLEGQATGELCF. The CDR3 nucleotides read TGTGCCAGCAGTTTAGAAGGGCAGGCCACCGGGGAGCTGTGTTTT.

With regard to this clonotype: A much larger clone lies a single base off, so this may be a read error. This chain connects TRBV9 to TRBJ2-5; 8 bases line up with TRBD2. The germline V gene has CDR1 SGDLS and CDR2 YYNGEE. The CDR3 covers 15 residues. J gave up 9 bases and V 2 bases, and 12 bases lay outside the gene matches. The CDR3 DNA follows: TGTGCCAGCAGCGTCGGGACTAGGACTCTTGAGGCCCAGTACTTC. Its protein product is CASSVGTRTLEAQYF.

In regard to this clonotype: A much larger clone differs from this one at a single base, so this may be a read error. This chain connects TRBV7-9 to TRBJ2-2; D perhaps matches TRBD1 (6 bases). In germline, CDR1 is SEHNR, CDR2 FQNEAQ (reference sequence). CDR3 length equals 16 residues. V lost 0 bases and J 6 bases, leaving 14 bases between the germline ends. The CDR3 sequence: CASSLARGMSSGELFF. CDR3 DNA sequence: TGTGCCAGCAGCTTAGCGAGGGGGATGAGCTCCGGGGAGCTGTTTTTT.

The CDR3 protein is CASSLVRYTRDGETYEQYF. In DNA form, the CDR3 reads TGTGCCAGCAGCTTAGTTAGGTACACCCGGGACGGAGAGACCTACGAGCAGTACTTC. V and J are TRBV7-9 and TRBJ2-7; D possibly matches TRBD1 or TRBD2 (5 bases each). The CDR3 spans 19 residues. Trimming pared 1 base from V and 2 bases from J, leaving 24 bases between. Germline-derived CDR1 and CDR2 are SEHNR and FQNEAQ (reference sequence).

This clonotype came up a few times. This sequence joins TRBV7-2 and TRBJ2-5; perhaps TRBD1 as D (6 bases). The CDR3 covers 15 residues. V dropped 0 bases and J dropped 4 bases, with 12 bases sitting between them. CDR1 SGHTA and CDR2 FQGNSA come from the germline V gene. CDR3 in amino acids: CASSLAGGWGETQYF. The CDR3 DNA follows: TGTGCCAGCAGCTTAGCAGGGGGTTGGGGAGAGACCCAGTACTTC. Combining the CDR3 with reference TRBV7-2 and TRBJ2-5 gives the whole variable domain GAGVSQSPSNKVTEKGKDVELRCDPISGHTALYWYRQSLGQGLEFLIYFQGNSAPDKSGLPSDRFSAERTGGSVSTLTIQRTQQEDSAVYLCASSLAGGWGETQYFGPGTRLLVL.

Notes on this clonotype: Given a much more abundant clone one base away, this may be a read error. V usage is TRBV6-5 and J usage is TRBJ1-1; unclear D gene. The germline gives CDR1 MNHEY, CDR2 SVGAGI. The CDR3 length is 13 residues. The CDR3 region has the DNA TGTGCCAGCAGTTACTCCCCATTCACTGAAGCTCTCTTT. Its protein is CASSYSPFTEALF.

The sample holds a few counts of this clonotype. The J gene is TRBJ2-3, the V gene TRBV2; 8 nucleotides align to TRBD1. This CDR3 contains 16 residues. The junction had 14 bases not matched to a gene; V was cut back by 8 bases and J by 4 bases. The germline V gene has CDR1 SNHLY and CDR2 FYNNEI. The CDR3 bases are TGTGCCAGCCTGGGGACAGGCCAACACTCCCCAGATACGCAGTATTTT. Amino acids: CASLGTGQHSPDTQYF.

This clonotype was counted ten times or more. This chain links TRBV20-1 with TRBJ2-5; D gene unclear. Trimming cost V 5 bases and J 8 bases, with 9 bases left between them. This CDR3 is built from 10 residues. CDR1 is DFQATT and CDR2 is SNEGSKA in the germline V gene (reference sequence). This CDR3 is CSAGLETQYF. In DNA, the CDR3 is TGCAGTGCTGGGTTGGAAACCCAGTACTTC.

J is TRBJ1-1 and V is TRBV12-3 or TRBV12-4; a possible D gene is TRBD1 (5 bases). The CDR3 loop spans 15 amino acids. Trimming took off 8 bases at V and 6 bases at J, with 22 bases between the two ends. Here the CDR3 DNA reads TGTGCCAGCGAGCTCCGAGGCAGGGCAGGTGCTGAAGCTTTCTTT. It codes for CASELRGRAGAEAFF.

This clonotype was seen only a few times. The CDR3 does not close with the conserved phenylalanine or tryptophan, likely indicating a read error. The limits of the CDR3 on the DNA are not certain, so only TCRdb's listed CDR3 is given. CDR3 protein: CSARDTGTFIM. The chain carries TRBV20-1 and TRBJ2-7; the D call TRBD1 from the table was never checked on the DNA. The CDR3 totals 11 residues, both ends included. Germline loops: CDR1 DFQATT, CDR2 SNEGSKA (reference sequence).

The J gene is TRBJ2-5, the V gene TRBV30; perhaps TRBD1 as D (6 bases). CDR3 length equals 13 residues. With 1 base removed from V and 1 base from J, the gap between germline ends came to 7 bases. Per the germline V gene, CDR1 is GTSNPN and CDR2 is SVGIG (reference sequence). CDR3 sequence (DNA): TGTGCCTGGAGTGCGGACAGCCAAGAGACCCAGTACTTC. The encoded protein is CAWSADSQETQYF.

As concerns this clonotype: Just one base apart from a much larger clone, this may be a read error. The chain is built from TRBV27 and TRBJ1-6; D uncertain. The CDR3 covers 14 residues. In germline, CDR1 is MNHEY, CDR2 SMNVEV (reference sequence). The ends were cut back, 8 bases at V and 10 bases at J, with 18 bases in the middle. The CDR3 DNA reads as TGTGCCAGCTGGACGGCACGGGGTGACTCACCCCTCCACTTT. Protein product: CASWTARGDSPLHF.

As regards this clonotype: A much larger clone differs from this one at a single base, so this may be a read error. V is TRBV28 and J is TRBJ2-3; 9 nucleotides match TRBD1. V shed 6 bases and J 0 bases; nucleotides not matched to a gene: 4. The CDR3 has 15 residues. Germline V gives CDR1 MDHEN, CDR2 SYDVKM. CDR3 sequence reads: CASRGTGSSTDTQYF. The CDR3 DNA is TGTGCCAGCAGAGGGACAGGGAGTAGCACAGATACGCAGTATTTT.

This clonotype has a count of ten or more. The chain recombines TRBV7-3 with TRBJ1-1, with TRBD1 as a possible D gene (5 bases). V was clipped by 6 bases and J by 1 base, with 9 bases between them. From germline, CDR1 is SGHTA and CDR2 FQGTGA. The CDR3 length is 13 residues. In nucleotides, the CDR3 is TGTGCCAGCAGTTTAGACAGGAACACTGAAGCTTTCTTT. Protein: CASSLDRNTEAFF.

This clonotype showed up many times. The chain employs TRBV7-2 and TRBJ2-7, with no clear D. Trimming left V 1 base short and J 5 bases short, with 12 bases between. Germline V gene sequence: CDR1 SGHTA, CDR2 FQGNSA. The length of the CDR3 is 14 residues. CDR3 bases: TGTGCCAGCAGCTTAGGGTTAGCTTTCGACGAGCAGTACTTC. Translated: CASSLGLAFDEQYF.

The chain combines TRBV7-3 with TRBJ2-6, with D possibly being TRBD1 (5 bases). This CDR3 is built from 15 residues. The V gene's germline CDR1 is SGHTA and CDR2 FQGTGA. V gave up 4 bases and J gave up 3 bases, with 10 bases separating them. The CDR3 reads CASSSSGFGANVLTF. The CDR3 DNA reads TGTGCCAGCAGCTCTTCAGGGTTTGGGGCCAACGTCCTGACTTTC.

Points on this clonotype: One junction end does not reproduce the germline sequence, and a read error may be involved. The genes are TRBV7-9 and TRBJ2-3, with D uncertain. Germline CDR1 reads SEHNR; CDR2 reads FQNEAQ (reference sequence). The CDR3 extends over 14 amino acids. The CDR3 is CASSLNRSTDTLYF. The CDR3 DNA follows: TGTGCCAGCAGCCTCAACCGTAGCACAGATACGCTGTATTTT. The full variable domain, rest sourced from reference TRBV7-9 and TRBJ2-3, is DTGVSQNPRHKITKRGQNVTFRCDPISEHNRLYWYRQTLGQGPEFLTYFQNEAQLEKSRLLSDRFSAERPKGSFSTLEIQRTEQGDSAMYLCASSLNRSTDTLYFGPGTRLTVL.

This clonotype was seen a few times. Here the CDR3 reads CASSEYSYNSPLHF. As DNA, the CDR3 is TGTGCCAGCAGTGAATACTCCTATAATTCACCCCTCCACTTT. This sequence joins TRBV25-1 and TRBJ1-6; D ambiguous. V lost 0 bases, J lost 0 bases, and 0 bases lay in between. The CDR3 is 14 amino acids. Germline lookup yields CDR1 MGHDK and CDR2 SYGVNS.

This clonotype was observed many times. The chain joins TRBV4-3 to TRBJ1-5; D is perhaps TRBD1 (5 bases). Germline CDR1 is LGHNA and CDR2 is YSLEER. This CDR3 spans 14 amino acids. Trimming took 0 bases from V and 7 from J, leaving 10 bases between them. As DNA, the CDR3 is TGCGCCAGCAGCCAAGATCGAGGGGTCCAGCCCCAGCATTTT. This codes for CASSQDRGVQPQHF.

Points on this clonotype: Being one base from a much bigger clone, this may be a read error. The genes are TRBV7-9 and TRBJ2-2; no firm D call. The CDR3 length is 14 residues. V was shortened by 6 bases and J by 7 bases, with 15 bases between the two germline ends. Germline-derived CDR1 and CDR2 are SEHNR and FQNEAQ (reference sequence). Here the CDR3 DNA reads TGTGCCAGCAGTCCCAAGACCCAACTCGGGGAGCTGTTTTTT. It is translated as CASSPKTQLGELFF.

As to this clonotype: This may be a read error: a much more frequent sequence differs by one nucleotide. The V gene is TRBV9, the J gene TRBJ1-1; D unresolved. CDR1 is SGDLS and CDR2 is YYNGEE in the germline V gene. The CDR3 loop spans 13 amino acids. The CDR3 region has the DNA TGTGCCAGCAGCGTAGGTGGAGAAGTTGAAGCTTCCTTT. It codes for CASSVGGEVEASF.

The chain couples TRBV6-1 to TRBJ2-7, with 7 bases fitting TRBD1. CDR1 MNHNS and CDR2 SASEGT come from the germline V gene. The CDR3 is made up of 12 amino acids. CDR3 residues: CPLRQGSYEQYF. The CDR3 DNA sequence: TGTCCCCTGAGACAGGGCTCCTACGAGCAGTACTTC.

This clonotype was counted between two and nine times. One end of the junction fails to match germline, which may point to a read error. The chain combines TRBV7-6 with TRBJ2-5, with 10 bases that match TRBD2. The CDR3 is made up of 18 amino acids. Germline CDR1 reads SGHVS; CDR2 reads FNYEAQ. CDR3 region: CASSIGGAGGRYQEPQYF. CDR3 DNA: TGTGCCAGCAGCATTGGGGGAGCGGGGGGGCGGTACCAAGAGCCCCAGTACTTC.